Following are 26 T cell receptor beta chains from one sample sequenced in a study of beta chain features in type 1 diabetes. What was sequenced were expressed TCRB transcripts, since all of the isolated RNA had been reverse transcribed. The data were produced by immunoSEQ multiplex PCR, yet TCRdb's version contains in-frame clones alone and is incomplete. The sample shows around 500,000 clones, approximately 10% of them seen only once. The sequenced sample consisted of naive CD4+ T cells from blood. The receptors stem from a woman aged 18-30 years in good health.

CDR3 amino acids: CASTPQGTNNQPQHF. CDR3 nucleotide sequence: TGTGCCAGCACCCCACAGGGGACAAACAATCAGCCCCAGCATTTT. V and J are TRBV6-6 and TRBJ1-5; 7 bases are a match to TRBD1. Germline V gene data show CDR1 as MNHNY and CDR2 as SVGAGI (reference sequence). This CDR3 has 15 amino acids. Losses at the gene ends were 7 bases for V and 3 bases for J; bases not matched to a gene: 9.

The chain links TRBV9 to TRBJ2-1; TRBD2 matches at 13 bases. This CDR3 spans 17 amino acids. Losses at the gene ends were 0 bases for V and 5 bases for J; bases not matched to a gene: 5. Germline values: CDR1 SGDLS, CDR2 YYNGEE. CDR3 coding DNA: TGTGCCAGCAGCGTAGCTCCCGGGACTAGCGGGAACAATGAGCAGTTCTTC. Encoded protein: CASSVAPGTSGNNEQFF.

This clone was seen a few times. The V call is TRBV29-1, the J call TRBJ1-4; D not certain. CDR1 is SQVTM, CDR2 ANQGSEA, per germline. The germline V and J ends were trimmed by 4 bases and 7 bases, with 7 bases remaining between them. This CDR3 has 11 amino acids. The CDR3 protein is CSVGAAEKLFF. CDR3 coding DNA: TGCAGCGTTGGGGCAGCTGAAAAACTGTTTTTT.

The V gene is TRBV6-5, the J gene TRBJ2-3; D is unclear. The CDR3 extends over 14 amino acids. The V gene lost 4 bases and the J gene lost 3 bases, with 11 bases spanning the gap. The V gene's germline CDR1 is MNHEY and CDR2 SVGAGI. The DNA of the CDR3 is TGTGCCAGCAGTTCAAGGACGGGTACAGATACGCAGTATTTT. This codes for CASSSRTGTDTQYF.

This clone was picked up a small number of times. Other DNA sequences in the same sample also yield this CDR3. The CDR3 loop is CASSVAGYNEQFF. In DNA form, the CDR3 reads TGTGCCAGCAGCGTAGCGGGCTACAATGAGCAGTTCTTC. The rearrangement joins TRBV9 to TRBJ2-1; D remains ambiguous. Germline V lookup: CDR1 SGDLS, CDR2 YYNGEE. Trimming removed 0 bases from V and 3 bases from J, with 4 bases in between. This CDR3 has 13 residues.

The chain recombines TRBV27 with TRBJ2-1; no definite D call. The CDR3 length is 12 residues. With 4 bases removed from V and 10 bases from J, the gap between germline ends came to 11 bases. The germline V gene has CDR1 MNHEY and CDR2 SMNVEV (reference sequence). The CDR3 region is CASSSRTREQFF. In nucleotides, the CDR3 is TGTGCCAGCAGTTCTAGGACCCGGGAGCAGTTCTTC.

V and J are TRBV4-2 and TRBJ2-1, with 10 bases that match TRBD2. The CDR3 length is 17 residues. Germline assignment: CDR1 LGHNA and CDR2 YNFKEQ. Germline trimming cut 3 bases from V and 2 bases from J; bases unmatched to any gene: 7. The CDR3 coding sequence is TGTGCCAGCAGCCAGCCTCCGGGACTAGCGACCTACAATGAGCAGTTCTTC. Its protein is CASSQPPGLATYNEQFF.

This clone was counted between two and nine times. This chain uses TRBV28 with TRBJ2-3, with no clear D. There are 11 residues in the CDR3. Germline V gene data show CDR1 as MDHEN and CDR2 as SYDVKM. Trimming cost V 3 bases and J 3 bases, with 1 base left between them. CDR3: CASSFTDTQYF. The CDR3 DNA reads as TGTGCCAGCAGTTTTACAGATACGCAGTATTTT.

This clone was counted only a few times. The chain employs TRBV5-1 and TRBJ2-5; 8 bases line up with TRBD1. J was trimmed by 5 bases and V by 4 bases; bases with no gene match: 7. Germline values: CDR1 SGHRS, CDR2 YFSETQ. The CDR3 runs 14 residues. CDR3 DNA sequence: TGCGCCAGCAGCCTGTCAGGGGGCACGGAGACCCAGTACTTC. This codes for CASSLSGGTETQYF.

This clone was seen more than once but under ten times. This CDR3 is also generated by other DNA sequences in the sample. The rearrangement uses TRBV7-2 and TRBJ2-7, with D unresolved. The CDR3 runs 12 residues. Germline-derived CDR1 and CDR2 are SGHTA and FQGNSA. The germline V and J ends were trimmed by 2 bases and 4 bases, with 6 bases remaining between them. The CDR3 is CASSLTLYEQYF. The CDR3 DNA reads as TGTGCCAGCAGCTTAACTCTGTACGAGCAGTACTTC. Full variable domain (outside the CDR3, taken from reference TRBV7-2 and TRBJ2-7): GAGVSQSPSNKVTEKGKDVELRCDPISGHTALYWYRQSLGQGLEFLIYFQGNSAPDKSGLPSDRFSAERTGGSVSTLTIQRTQQEDSAVYLCASSLTLYEQYFGPGTRLTVT.

The V gene is TRBV4-1, the J gene TRBJ2-2, with TRBD1 matching over 9 bases. The CDR3 extends over 17 amino acids. Germline V CDR1 and CDR2: MGHRA, YSYEKL. J lost 0 bases, V lost 6 bases, and 8 bases had no gene match. CDR3 sequence: CASSLPGQGTNTGELFF. The CDR3 nucleotides read TGCGCCAGCAGTCTCCCGGGACAGGGAACGAACACCGGGGAGCTGTTTTTT.

This clone was seen a few times. This chain links TRBV18 with TRBJ2-3; D not resolved. Per the germline V gene, CDR1 is KGHSH and CDR2 is LQKENI. This CDR3 is 14 amino acids long. V gave up 0 bases and J gave up 6 bases, with 10 bases separating them. The DNA for the CDR3 is TGTGCCAGCTCACCACCGACAAGGAGTGATACGCAGTATTTT. This codes for CASSPPTRSDTQYF.

The chain has TRBV29-1 and TRBJ2-2, with D perhaps matching TRBD1 (6 bases). Germline CDR1 SQVTM, CDR2 ANQGSEA. This CDR3 is built from 16 residues. The V and J ends lost 4 bases and 0 bases respectively, with 15 bases between them. CDR3: CSVVAGVPANTGELFF. The CDR3, as DNA: TGCAGCGTTGTCGCAGGGGTCCCCGCGAACACCGGGGAGCTGTTTTTT.

The chain combines TRBV28 with TRBJ1-4; D not certain. Trimming left V 1 base short and J 10 bases short, with 7 bases between. The CDR3 has 12 amino acids. The germline V gene encodes CDR1 MDHEN and CDR2 SYDVKM. CDR3 loop: CASSLSPGKLFF. The CDR3 coding sequence is TGTGCCAGCAGTTTATCTCCAGGAAAACTGTTTTTT.

This clone was seen a few times. The V gene is TRBV25-1, the J gene TRBJ2-5, with 7 positions matching TRBD1. Trimming removed 6 bases from V and 2 bases from J; junction bases left unmatched: 6. The CDR3 sequence is 14 residues long. Germline lookup yields CDR1 MGHDK and CDR2 SYGVNS. This CDR3 is CASSETGAQETQYF. The DNA of the CDR3 is TGTGCCAGCAGCGAAACAGGGGCACAAGAGACCCAGTACTTC.

The CDR3 is CASSFKDTNYEQYF. The CDR3 nucleotides read TGTGCCAGCAGTTTCAAGGACACGAACTACGAGCAGTACTTC. V is TRBV27 and J is TRBJ2-7; TRBD1 is a possible D gene (5 bases). The germline V and J ends were trimmed by 3 bases and 3 bases, with 12 bases remaining between them. Germline values: CDR1 MNHEY, CDR2 SMNVEV (reference sequence). The CDR3 length is 14 residues.

This chain joins TRBV4-1 and TRBJ2-1; tentative D call: TRBD2 (6 bases). The CDR3 spans 17 residues. Germline V gene data show CDR1 as MGHRA and CDR2 as YSYEKL. V lost 3 bases and J lost 0, with 15 bases in between. CDR3 region: CASSQTSGTPSYNEQFF. CDR3 DNA sequence: TGCGCCAGCAGCCAGACCTCCGGGACTCCCTCCTACAATGAGCAGTTCTTC.

Here the CDR3 reads CASRPSPGRAAGELFF. The CDR3 bases are TGTGCCAGCAGACCCTCGCCGGGACGCGCGGCCGGGGAGCTGTTTTTT. This chain uses TRBV11-2 with TRBJ2-2; D possibly uses TRBD1 or TRBD2 (5 bases each). V was pared by 6 bases and J by 6 bases, with 20 bases between. Germline V gene data show CDR1 as SGHAT and CDR2 as FQNNGV. The CDR3 has 16 amino acids.

V and J are TRBV4-2 and TRBJ2-3, with D maybe TRBD2 (5 bases). Trimming took 2 bases from V and 13 from J, leaving 19 bases between them. The germline CDR1 and CDR2 sequences are LGHNA and YNFKEQ. The CDR3 covers 14 residues. The CDR3 sequence: CASSQTPGNTKEYF. The CDR3 bases are TGTGCCAGCAGCCAAACCCCGGGGAACACCAAGGAGTATTTT.

This clone showed up just a few times. The sample holds other DNA sequences that translate to the same CDR3. The chain links TRBV7-9 to TRBJ2-7; the match to TRBD1 covers 8 bases. The V gene's germline CDR1 is SEHNR and CDR2 FQNEAQ (reference sequence). The CDR3 covers 14 residues. V lost 5 bases to trimming and J lost 5 bases; unmatched junction nucleotides: 8. The CDR3 nucleotides read TGTGCCAGCAGCCTTCGACAGGGGATCGACGAGCAGTACTTC. Translation: CASSLRQGIDEQYF.

V and J are TRBV4-3 and TRBJ2-7, with D perhaps TRBD1 (6 bases). V was clipped by 4 bases and J by 7 bases, with 20 bases between them. This CDR3 is 15 amino acids long. The germline V gene encodes CDR1 LGHNA and CDR2 YSLEER. The CDR3 sequence: CASSPRGTLGQEQYF. The CDR3 region has the DNA TGCGCCAGCAGCCCAAGGGGGACACTGGGACAAGAGCAGTACTTC.

This clone was observed a few times. V gene TRBV29-1 combines with J gene TRBJ1-1; D remains ambiguous. The CDR3 is made up of 11 amino acids. CDR1 is SQVTM and CDR2 is ANQGSEA in the germline V gene. The V end lost 4 bases, the J end lost 2 bases, and 5 bases lay between the germline ends. CDR3 coding DNA: TGCAGCGTTGGTCAAAACACTGAAGCTTTCTTT. This translates into CSVGQNTEAFF.

This clone was counted a single time. This sequence joins TRBV7-9 and TRBJ1-6; possible D gene TRBD1, 6 bases. Germline CDR1 is SEHNR and CDR2 is FQNEAQ (reference sequence). V lost 5 bases, J lost 8 bases, and 13 bases lay in between. The CDR3 contains 14 residues. The CDR3 protein is CASSLQGSDSPLHF. The CDR3 DNA is TGTGCCAGCAGCCTACAGGGTAGCGATTCACCCCTCCACTTT.

The chain employs TRBV14 and TRBJ1-2; D gene uncertain. Trimming pared 4 bases from V and 5 bases from J, leaving 14 bases between. CDR1 and CDR2 (germline): SGHDN, FVKESK. The CDR3 extends over 14 amino acids. The CDR3: CASSPEGSRYGYTF. The CDR3 DNA sequence: TGTGCCAGCAGCCCGGAAGGCAGCAGATATGGCTACACCTTC. The variable domain in full, completed from reference TRBV14 and TRBJ1-2, reads EAGVTQFPSHSVIEKGQTVTLRCDPISGHDNLYWYRRVMGKEIKFLLHFVKESKQDESGMPNNRFLAERTGGTYSTLKVQPAELEDSGVYFCASSPEGSRYGYTFGSGTRLTVV.

This rearrangement joins TRBV30 to TRBJ1-5; maybe TRBD1 (6 bases). The CDR3 covers 15 residues. Germline V gives CDR1 GTSNPN, CDR2 SVGIG (reference sequence). Deletions cut 6 bases from V and 6 bases from J, with 21 bases between. CDR3 protein: CACNRKGGGSQPQHF. The CDR3 DNA follows: TGTGCCTGCAACCGAAAGGGGGGAGGTAGTCAGCCCCAGCATTTT.

This clone came up a few times. The chain carries TRBV7-3 and TRBJ2-6; the D is unclear. The germline gives CDR1 SGHTA, CDR2 FQGTGA. The CDR3 contains 18 residues. The ends were cut back, 5 bases at V and 0 bases at J, with 17 bases in the middle. In nucleotides, the CDR3 is TGTGCCAGCAGCCTTGTAACGCTACCGGGCTCTGGGGCCAACGTCCTGACTTTC. It specifies CASSLVTLPGSGANVLTF.